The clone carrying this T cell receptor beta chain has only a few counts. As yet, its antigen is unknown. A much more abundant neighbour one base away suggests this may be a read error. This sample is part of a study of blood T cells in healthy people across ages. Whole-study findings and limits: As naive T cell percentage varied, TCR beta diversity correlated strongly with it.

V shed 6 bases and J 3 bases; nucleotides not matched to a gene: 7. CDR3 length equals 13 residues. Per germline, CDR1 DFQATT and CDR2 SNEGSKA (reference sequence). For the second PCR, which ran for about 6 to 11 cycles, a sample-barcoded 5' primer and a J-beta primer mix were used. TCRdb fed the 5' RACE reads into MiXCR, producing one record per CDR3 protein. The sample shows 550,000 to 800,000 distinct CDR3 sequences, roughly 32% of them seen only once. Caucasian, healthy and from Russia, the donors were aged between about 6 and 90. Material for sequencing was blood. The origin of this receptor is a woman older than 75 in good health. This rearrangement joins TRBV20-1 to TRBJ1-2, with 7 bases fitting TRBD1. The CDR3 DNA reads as TGCAGTGCCTGGGGGCAGGGGGACTATGGCTACACCTTC. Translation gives CSAWGQGDYGYTF.